This T cell receptor beta chain came from a study of T cell repertoires in cytomegalovirus infection. Overall study context: Based on public TCR beta signatures, there were indications of CMV infection and of a matching HLA type.

TCRdb used MiXCR to reprocess the reads, holding one entry per CDR3 protein. The sample carries 680,000 or so distinct CDR3 sequences, approximately 40% recorded once. Worth noting for this clonotype: The conserved phenylalanine or tryptophan is not found at the CDR3 terminus, so this likely reflects a read error.

J was trimmed by 2 bases and V by 6 bases; bases with no gene match: 6. The CDR3 totals 13 residues. CDR1 and CDR2 from the germline V gene are SQVTM and ANQGSEA. The sequencing input was PBMCs. This chain connects TRBV29-1 to TRBJ2-5, with 7 bases that match TRBD2. The TCR was taken from a human donor in good health (CMV status not recorded). Some clones in this sample may be carry-over from other donors' samples. CDR3 nucleotide sequence: TGCAGCGTGGCCAGGACTAGTCAAGAGACCCAGTACTTA. Its protein is CSVARTSQETQYL.